A single sample gave rise to the 7 T cell receptor beta chains below, sequenced in a study of CD8+ T cells in alopecia areata. cDNA prepared by RNA extraction and subsequent reverse transcription served as the template for sequencing. Only in-frame clones appear in the TCRdb table, and some are missing; sequencing was by immunoSEQ multiplex PCR. Of 95,000 to 150,000 clones detected, 60% to 65% appear once; the ten largest clones hold around 5.7%. Documented treatment: oral pan-JAK inhibitor, 5-10 mg twice daily. Here the sequenced sample was CD4+ T cells sorted from blood, taken at week 4, from a patient treated with tofacitinib. These receptors all stem from a human donor with alopecia areata.

This clone was seen a handful of times. This chain joins TRBV6-6 and TRBJ2-7; weak D call: TRBD2 (6 bases). CDR3 length equals 15 residues. Per the germline V gene, CDR1 is MNHNY and CDR2 is SVGAGI (reference sequence). Trimming pared 4 bases from V and 2 bases from J, leaving 15 bases between. CDR3 coding DNA: TGTGCCAGCAGTTCGACTAGTGTCTTCCCCTACGAGCAGTACTTC. Protein sequence: CASSSTSVFPYEQYF.

This clone was observed a few times. This sequence joins TRBV5-6 and TRBJ1-1; a possible D gene is TRBD1 (5 bases). The V end lost 1 base, the J end lost 2 bases, and 12 bases lay between the germline ends. The CDR3 consists of 15 residues. The germline CDR1 and CDR2 sequences are SGHDT and YYEEEE. The CDR3 loop is CASSLFGRANTEAFF. The CDR3, as DNA: TGTGCCAGCAGCTTGTTCGGCAGGGCTAACACTGAAGCTTTCTTT.

This chain links TRBV6-1 with TRBJ1-1; 7 nucleotides align to TRBD1. Germline CDR1 is MNHNS and CDR2 is SASEGT. The CDR3 runs to 14 residues. V trimming: 6 bases; J trimming: 3 bases; junction bases outside the gene matches: 7. CDR3 nucleotide sequence: TGTGCCAGCAGCAGAACAGGGGTGGACACTGAAGCTTTCTTT. This encodes CASSRTGVDTEAFF.

The rearrangement links TRBV9 to TRBJ2-1; possible D gene TRBD1, 6 bases. The CDR3 has 15 amino acids. Trimming pared 4 bases from V and 3 bases from J, leaving 14 bases between. From germline, CDR1 is SGDLS and CDR2 YYNGEE. CDR3 in DNA: TGTGCCAGCAGCCCAAGGGGGATTCTCTACAATGAGCAGTTCTTC. Translating it yields CASSPRGILYNEQFF.

This clone showed up just a few times. The J gene is TRBJ2-3, the V gene TRBV28; the match to TRBD1 covers 7 bases. Trimming removed 8 bases from V and 0 bases from J; junction bases left unmatched: 2. The CDR3 spans 13 residues. Germline V gene data show CDR1 as MDHEN and CDR2 as SYDVKM. The CDR3 loop reads CASGTVSTDTQYF. DNA for the CDR3: TGTGCCAGCGGGACAGTTAGCACAGATACGCAGTATTTT.

This chain links TRBV2 with TRBJ1-5; D uncertain. Trimming cost V 6 bases and J 4 bases, with 10 bases left between them. This CDR3 region has 13 residues. In germline, CDR1 is SNHLY, CDR2 FYNNEI. The CDR3 DNA reads TGTGCCAGCAGCAACATTGGAAATCAGCCCCAGCATTTT. Amino acids: CASSNIGNQPQHF.

The genes are TRBV10-3 and TRBJ2-3; possibly TRBD1 for D (6 bases). Germline V lookup: CDR1 ENHRY, CDR2 SYGVKD. This CDR3 region has 14 residues. Trimming took off 10 bases at V and 2 bases at J, with 16 bases between the two ends. CDR3 nucleotides: TGTGCCACCCTTGGGGGACAAAACACAGATACGCAGTATTTT. It encodes CATLGGQNTDTQYF.